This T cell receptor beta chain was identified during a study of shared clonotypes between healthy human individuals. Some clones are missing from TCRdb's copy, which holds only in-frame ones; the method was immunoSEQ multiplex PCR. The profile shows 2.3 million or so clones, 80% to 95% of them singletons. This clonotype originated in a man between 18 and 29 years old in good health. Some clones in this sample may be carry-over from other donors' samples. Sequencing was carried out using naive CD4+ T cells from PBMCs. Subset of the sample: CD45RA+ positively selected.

CDR3 sequence reads: CASRGSFYGYTF. Written as DNA, the CDR3 is TGTGCCAGTAGGGGCAGTTTTTATGGCTACACCTTC. This chain uses TRBV19 with TRBJ1-2; no firm D call. V was trimmed by 6 bases and J by 5 bases, leaving 10 bases between them. The CDR3 consists of 12 residues. Per the germline V gene, CDR1 is LNHDA and CDR2 is SQIVND (reference sequence).